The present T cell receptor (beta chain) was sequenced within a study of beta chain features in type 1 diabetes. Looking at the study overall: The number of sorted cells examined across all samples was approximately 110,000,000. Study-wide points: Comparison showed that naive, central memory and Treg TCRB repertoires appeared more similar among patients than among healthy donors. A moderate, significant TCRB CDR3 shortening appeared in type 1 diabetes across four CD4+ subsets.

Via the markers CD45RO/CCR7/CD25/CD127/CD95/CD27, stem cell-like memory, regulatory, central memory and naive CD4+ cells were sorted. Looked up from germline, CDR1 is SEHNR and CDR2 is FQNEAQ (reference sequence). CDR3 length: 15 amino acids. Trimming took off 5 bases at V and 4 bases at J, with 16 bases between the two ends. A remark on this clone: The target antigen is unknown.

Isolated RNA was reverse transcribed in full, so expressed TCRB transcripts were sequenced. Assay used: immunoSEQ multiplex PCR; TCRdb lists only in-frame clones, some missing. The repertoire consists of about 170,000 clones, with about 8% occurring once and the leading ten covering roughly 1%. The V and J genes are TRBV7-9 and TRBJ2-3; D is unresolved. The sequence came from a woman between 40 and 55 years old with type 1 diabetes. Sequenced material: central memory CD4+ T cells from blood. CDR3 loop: CASSPPHVRADTQYF. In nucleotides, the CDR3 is TGTGCCAGCAGCCCCCCTCATGTTCGGGCAGATACGCAGTATTTT.